The 25 T cell receptor beta chains below were found in one sample sequenced in a study of blood T cell repertoires in COVID-19. TCRdb's copy holds only in-frame clones and misses some; the assay was immunoSEQ multiplex PCR. Among about 260,000 clones listed, about 87% were seen once. The sequencing sample was made of PBMCs or T cells enriched from blood (not recorded which). Source of these receptors: a man in his forties or fifties who had been exposed to COVID-19.

V is TRBV28 and J is TRBJ1-5; D is possibly TRBD1 (6 bases). Germline CDR1 and CDR2: MDHEN and SYDVKM. V was cut by 7 bases and J by 7 bases, with 17 bases left in between. The CDR3 sequence is 14 residues long. The CDR3 region is CASKRDIIQQPQHF. CDR3 in DNA: TGTGCCAGCAAGCGGGACATTATACAACAGCCCCAGCATTTT.

The V gene is TRBV27, the J gene TRBJ1-4, with D possibly being TRBD1 (6 bases). Germline lookup yields CDR1 MNHEY and CDR2 SMNVEV (reference sequence). CDR3 length: 15 amino acids. Trimming stripped 1 base from V and 7 bases from J, with 13 bases between. The CDR3 bases are TGTGCCAGCAGTTTATGGGGCAGGGGTGGTGAAAAACTGTTTTTT. It is translated as CASSLWGRGGEKLFF.

V gene TRBV11-2 combines with J gene TRBJ1-2; D gene uncertain. The V end lost 5 bases, the J end lost 7 bases, and 11 bases lay between the germline ends. The CDR3 is 12 residues long. Germline V gene sequence: CDR1 SGHAT, CDR2 FQNNGV. CDR3 protein: CASSLGGFGYTF. The CDR3 DNA reads as TGTGCCAGCAGCCTCGGCGGATTTGGCTACACCTTC. The full variable domain, with the rest looked up from reference TRBV11-2 and TRBJ1-2, is EAGVAQSPRYKIIEKRQSVAFWCNPISGHATLYWYQQILGQGPKLLIQFQNNGVVDDSQLPKDRFSAERLKGVDSTLKIQPAKLEDSAVYLCASSLGGFGYTFGSGTRLTVV.

This chain links TRBV5-4 with TRBJ2-1, with D perhaps TRBD1 (6 bases). V was shortened by 3 bases and J by 1 base, with 11 bases between the two germline ends. The CDR3 runs 15 residues. Looked up from germline, CDR1 is SGHNT and CDR2 is YYREEE (reference sequence). The CDR3 DNA is TGTGCCAGCAGCTCGACAGGCTTTTCCTACAATGAGCAGTTCTTC. It specifies CASSSTGFSYNEQFF.

This chain connects TRBV3-1 (or the pseudogene TRBV3-2) to TRBJ1-1, with TRBD1 matching over 11 bases. This CDR3 has 14 residues. The germline V gene encodes CDR1 LGHDT and CDR2 YNNKEL (reference sequence). With 3 bases clipped from V and 11 bases from J, the junction kept 8 bases outside the gene matches. DNA of the CDR3: TGTGCCAGCAGCCAGTATAGGACAGGGGGCGAGGCTTTCTTT. Amino acids: CASSQYRTGGEAFF.

This chain joins TRBV18 and TRBJ1-3; 10 nucleotides match TRBD1. CDR3 length: 16 residues. The V gene end was trimmed by 6 bases and the J gene end by 0 bases; junction bases not matched to a gene: 5. The V gene's germline CDR1 is KGHSH and CDR2 LQKENI. CDR3 protein: CASSPGTGDSGNTIYF. CDR3 DNA: TGTGCCAGCTCCCCCGGGACAGGGGACTCTGGAAACACCATATATTTT. Using reference TRBV18 and TRBJ1-3 for the parts outside the CDR3, the full variable domain is NAGVMQNPRHLVRRRGQEARLRCSPMKGHSHVYWYRQLPEEGLKFMVYLQKENIIDESGMPKERFSAEFPKEGPSILRIQQVVRGDSAAYFCASSPGTGDSGNTIYFGEGSWLTVV.

The chain carries TRBV5-1 and TRBJ1-1, with D possibly matching TRBD1 (6 bases). Trimming shortened V by 0 bases and J by 1 base, and 10 bases separated the two germline ends. The CDR3 sequence is 15 residues long. Germline V CDR1 and CDR2: SGHRS, YFSETQ. CDR3 DNA: TGCGCCAGCAGCTTGGAGGGGACACAGAACACTGAAGCTTTCTTT. Translation: CASSLEGTQNTEAFF.

The chain is built from TRBV5-1 and TRBJ2-1; 9 nucleotides line up with TRBD2. The V gene end was trimmed by 4 bases and the J gene end by 5 bases; junction bases not matched to a gene: 16. The CDR3 spans 18 residues. The germline V gene encodes CDR1 SGHRS and CDR2 YFSETQ. The chain's CDR3 is CASSRQASGTGSHNEQFF. The CDR3 DNA reads TGCGCCAGCAGCCGCCAAGCTAGCGGGACTGGTAGCCACAATGAGCAGTTCTTC.

The gene calls are TRBV2 and TRBJ1-2; a possible D gene is TRBD1 (5 bases). Trimming left V 7 bases short and J 8 bases short, with 11 bases between. This CDR3 has 11 residues. The germline gives CDR1 SNHLY, CDR2 FYNNEI. This CDR3 reads CASTPGGGYTF. The CDR3 DNA reads as TGTGCCAGCACTCCCGGGGGGGGCTACACCTTC.

The chain uses TRBV6-5 and TRBJ2-7; 7 nucleotides match TRBD1. This CDR3 region has 14 residues. Germline V gene sequence: CDR1 MNHEY, CDR2 SVGAGI. V was pared by 0 bases and J by 5 bases, with 4 bases of the junction left unmatched. As DNA, the CDR3 is TGTGCCAGCAGTTACTCGAGGGGGCAGAACGAGCAGTACTTC. This encodes CASSYSRGQNEQYF.

The chain uses TRBV12-3 or TRBV12-4 and TRBJ1-4; TRBD1 aligns across 9 bases. The ends lost 10 bases at V and 7 bases at J; junction bases unmatched: 7. The CDR3 runs 13 residues. The CDR3, as DNA: TGTGCCACCAGAACAGGGGGCTTTGAAAAACTGTTTTTT. Its protein is CATRTGGFEKLFF.

The rearrangement links TRBV19 to TRBJ2-1, with 10 bases fitting TRBD2. Germline V gives CDR1 LNHDA, CDR2 SQIVND (reference sequence). This CDR3 has 17 residues. The ends lost 2 bases at V and 6 bases at J; junction bases unmatched: 10. The CDR3 spells CASSIPPQRGGRNEQFF. The CDR3 nucleotides are TGTGCCAGTAGTATACCCCCCCAGCGGGGGGGCCGCAATGAGCAGTTCTTC.

V usage is TRBV29-1 and J usage is TRBJ2-3, with D perhaps matching TRBD2 (5 bases). Germline V lookup: CDR1 SQVTM, CDR2 ANQGSEA. The CDR3 contains 13 residues. With 6 bases removed from V and 7 bases from J, the gap between germline ends came to 17 bases. The CDR3 coding sequence is TGCAGCGTGGTTTCACTAGAATCCTATACGCAGTATTTT. Translating gives CSVVSLESYTQYF.

The rearrangement uses TRBV24-1 and TRBJ2-1; 10 bases match TRBD2. The CDR3 runs 14 residues. The germline V gene has CDR1 KGHDR and CDR2 SFDVKD. The V segment lost 4 bases and the J segment 9 bases; nucleotides outside the gene matches: 5. CDR3 loop: CATSDLAGVGEQFF. The CDR3 DNA follows: TGTGCCACCAGTGACCTAGCGGGAGTTGGTGAGCAGTTCTTC.

CDR3 residues: CASSPGQGPYSNQPQHF. CDR3 DNA sequence: TGTGCCAGCTCACCGGGGCAGGGGCCCTATAGCAATCAGCCCCAGCATTTT. The chain has TRBV18 and TRBJ1-5, with a tentative D call TRBD1 (6 bases). Per germline, CDR1 KGHSH and CDR2 LQKENI. V dropped 3 bases and J dropped 0 bases, with 15 bases sitting between them. The length of the CDR3 is 17 residues.

The rearrangement uses TRBV27 and TRBJ2-7, with 9 bases identical to TRBD2. With 3 bases clipped from V and 3 bases from J, the junction kept 0 bases outside the gene matches. The V gene's germline CDR1 is MNHEY and CDR2 SMNVEV (reference sequence). This CDR3 is 13 amino acids long. CDR3 protein: CASSFSGSYEQYV. CDR3 DNA sequence: TGTGCCAGCAGTTTTAGCGGGAGCTACGAGCAGTACGTC.

The rearrangement uses TRBV6-1 and TRBJ2-1; 10 bases are a match to TRBD1. This CDR3 is built from 16 residues. Per germline, CDR1 MNHNS and CDR2 SASEGT. The J segment lost 5 bases and the V segment lost 4 bases, leaving 8 bases of the junction unmatched. For the CDR3, the DNA is TGTGCCAGCAGTGGGACCGGGACAGGGGTTGACAATGAGCAGTTCTTC. Translation: CASSGTGTGVDNEQFF.

The chain has TRBV5-4 and TRBJ2-7; 7 positions match TRBD1. CDR3 length: 14 amino acids. With 0 bases clipped from V and 5 bases from J, the junction kept 5 bases outside the gene matches. In germline, CDR1 is SGHNT, CDR2 YYREEE (reference sequence). As DNA, the CDR3 is TGTGCCAGCAGCTTGGGACAGGGTGACCACGAGCAGTACGTC. This sequence encodes CASSLGQGDHEQYV.

Only a few counts were recorded for this clone. This sequence joins TRBV18 and TRBJ2-7, with TRBD2 as a possible D gene (6 bases). Trimming left V 8 bases short and J 2 bases short, with 13 bases between. Germline-derived CDR1 and CDR2 are KGHSH and LQKENI. This CDR3 has 13 amino acids. This chain's CDR3 is CASGRTGAYEQYF. DNA of the CDR3: TGTGCCAGCGGCCGTACGGGGGCCTACGAGCAGTACTTC.

The table lists this clone with a few counts. This sequence joins TRBV5-1 and TRBJ2-1; the D gene is possibly TRBD2 (5 bases). CDR1 and CDR2 from the germline V gene are SGHRS and YFSETQ. V shed 4 bases and J shed 0 bases, with 8 bases lying between them. There are 14 residues in the CDR3. CDR3 bases: TGCGCCAGCAGCGACGGGGACTCCTACAATGAGCAGTTCTTC. It is translated as CASSDGDSYNEQFF.

The chain recombines TRBV5-1 with TRBJ2-7; D gene unclear. The V end was cut by 3 bases, the J end by 5 bases, with 15 bases between. Germline V CDR1 and CDR2: SGHRS, YFSETQ. The CDR3 contains 14 residues. The CDR3 nucleotides read TGCGCCAGCAGCTCAGACTCCTTTCCCGACGAGCAGTACGTC. This sequence encodes CASSSDSFPDEQYV.

The chain combines TRBV3-1 (or the pseudogene TRBV3-2) with TRBJ1-2; a possible D gene is TRBD1 (6 bases). CDR1 is LGHDT, CDR2 YNNKEL, per germline (reference sequence). Trimming took off 1 base at V and 0 bases at J, with 9 bases between the two ends. The CDR3 totals 15 residues. The CDR3, as DNA: TGTGCCAGCAGCCAAGTGGGGGCAACTAACTATGGCTACACCTTC. Translation gives CASSQVGATNYGYTF.

This clone was observed once. J is TRBJ1-2 and V is TRBV27; 9 bases agree with TRBD1. The CDR3 runs to 19 residues. J lost 4 bases, V lost 4 bases, and 19 bases had no gene match. CDR1 MNHEY and CDR2 SMNVEV come from the germline V gene (reference sequence). CDR3 in DNA: TGTGCCAGCAGTTCGCCGAAAATTACCGGGACAGGGTTTACCTATGGCTACACCTTC. Amino acids: CASSSPKITGTGFTYGYTF.

A few counts support this clone. This sequence joins TRBV28 and TRBJ1-2, with D possibly matching TRBD1 (5 bases). The CDR3 sequence is 14 residues long. V dropped 7 bases and J dropped 3 bases, with 15 bases sitting between them. Germline CDR1 and CDR2: MDHEN and SYDVKM. CDR3: CASTPGGGDYGYTF. The CDR3 bases are TGTGCCAGCACCCCCGGGGGTGGGGACTATGGCTACACCTTC.

This chain connects TRBV9 to TRBJ1-2; 9 bases fit TRBD1. V trimming: 4 bases; J trimming: 1 base; junction bases outside the gene matches: 5. Germline V gene sequence: CDR1 SGDLS, CDR2 YYNGEE. CDR3 size: 15 residues. CDR3 sequence: CASSSRTGDNYGYTF. The CDR3 DNA reads TGTGCCAGCAGCTCCCGGACAGGGGATAACTATGGCTACACCTTC. Full variable domain (missing parts from reference TRBV9 and TRBJ1-2): DSGVTQTPKHLITATGQRVTLRCSPRSGDLSVYWYQQSLDQGLQFLIQYYNGEERAKGNILERFSAQQFPDLHSELNLSSLELGDSALYFCASSSRTGDNYGYTFGSGTRLTVV.